A selection of T cell receptor beta chains follows, all from one sample in a study of beta chain features in type 1 diabetes. The protocol was immunoSEQ multiplex PCR, while the TCRdb copy is restricted to in-frame clones and leaves out a portion. The table records under 400,000 clones, about 18% of them present only once. The sample comprised naive CD4+ T cells from blood. The receptors here all came from a woman younger than 30 in good health. The CDR3 runs from the conserved cysteine through the conserved F or W. A D gene is named only where the DNA matches it firmly. Size values are once, few and many counts, or a class for expanded clones, and some rows have none.

few	TRBD1	TRBV5-1	TRBJ2-5	CASRRDSVETQYF	TGCGCCAGCAGAAGGGACAGTGTAGAGACCCAGTACTTC
NA	NA	TRBV15	TRBJ1-6	CATSREAGNSYNSPLHF	TGTGCCACCAGCAGAGAGGCTGGCAACTCCTATAATTCACCCCTCCACTTT
few	NA	TRBV30	TRBJ1-4	CAWRSRQVGEKLFF	TGTGCCTGGAGGAGTCGACAAGTTGGGGAAAAACTGTTTTTT
NA	NA	TRBV9	TRBJ1-2	CASSVVQGIGYTF	TGTGCCAGCAGCGTAGTTCAGGGTATCGGCTACACCTTC
NA	NA	TRBV14	TRBJ1-6	CASSQSGTGPSPLHF	TGTGCCAGCAGCCAATCGGGCACAGGCCCTTCACCCCTCCACTTT
NA	NA	TRBV28	TRBJ1-4	CASSLFTRDEKLFF	TGTGCCAGCAGTTTATTCACTAGGGATGAAAAACTGTTTTTT
few	TRBD2	TRBV4-2	TRBJ2-3	CASRGTSADTQYF	TGTGCCAGCAGGGGGACTAGCGCAGATACGCAGTATTTT
NA	NA	TRBV21-1	TRBJ2-1	CASISRRTRNEQFF	TGTGCCAGCATCTCAAGACGGACTAGGAATGAGCAGTTCTTC
few	TRBD1	TRBV11-3	TRBJ2-1	CASSGRWDRAYNEQFF	TGTGCCAGCAGCGGGAGGTGGGACAGGGCATACAATGAGCAGTTCTTC
few	NA	TRBV4-1	TRBJ2-2	CASSQSLAQNTGELFF	TGCGCCAGCAGCCAATCACTCGCGCAGAACACCGGGGAGCTGTTTTTT
NA	NA	TRBV30	TRBJ1-5	CAWSGQRSDSNQPQHF	TGTGCCTGGAGTGGACAAAGGTCCGATAGCAATCAGCCCCAGCATTTT
NA	NA	TRBV11-2	TRBJ2-3	CASSLVQADTQYF	TGTGCCAGCAGCTTAGTACAGGCAGATACGCAGTATTTT
NA	NA	TRBV10-3	TRBJ2-3	CAISPQGRDTQYF	TGTGCCATCAGTCCCCAGGGGAGAGATACGCAGTATTTT
few	TRBD1	TRBV18	TRBJ2-1	CASSSGTDLGNEQFF	TGTGCCAGCTCATCCGGGACAGACTTGGGCAATGAGCAGTTCTTC
few	NA	TRBV29-1	TRBJ2-3	CSVEDPRYTDTQYF	TGCAGCGTTGAAGATCCGCGCTACACAGATACGCAGTATTTT
few	NA	TRBV9	TRBJ2-2	CASSVVQATNTGELFF	TGTGCCAGCAGCGTAGTACAGGCAACCAACACCGGGGAGCTGTTTTTT
NA	TRBD2	TRBV5-1	TRBJ2-5	CASSATSVEETQYF	TGCGCCAGCAGCGCGACTAGCGTAGAAGAGACCCAGTACTTC
NA	NA	TRBV6-1	TRBJ1-5	CASSAGNSNQPQHF	TGTGCCAGCAGTGCAGGAAATAGCAATCAGCCCCAGCATTTT
few	TRBD2	TRBV5-1	TRBJ2-4	CASSPRLAGGPEGKNIQYF	TGCGCCAGCAGCCCCAGACTAGCGGGGGGGCCAGAGGGCAAAAACATTCAGTACTTC
once	NA	TRBV21-1	TRBJ2-5	CAGPGDRERMETQYF	TGTGCCGGTCCGGGAGACAGGGAGAGGATGGAGACCCAGTACTTC
NA	TRBD2	TRBV30	TRBJ2-7	CAWSVVAGMVYEQYF	TGTGCCTGGAGTGTTGTAGCGGGAATGGTCTACGAGCAGTACTTC
NA	TRBD2	TRBV5-1	TRBJ2-3	CASSSGTSGVGDTQYF	TGCGCCAGCAGCTCGGGGACTAGCGGGGTCGGAGATACGCAGTATTTT
NA	TRBD1	TRBV6-6	TRBJ2-3	CASDLNRGTDTQYF	TGTGCCAGCGACCTTAACAGGGGTACAGATACGCAGTATTTT
few	NA	TRBV30	TRBJ2-3	CAWSTGLANADTQYF	TGTGCCTGGAGTACCGGACTCGCTAACGCAGATACGCAGTATTTT
NA	NA	TRBV6-1	TRBJ2-1	CASGDRSLSYNEQFF	TGTGCCAGCGGAGACAGGTCGCTTTCCTACAATGAGCAGTTCTTC
few	NA	TRBV7-9	TRBJ2-1	CASTPLGPGIALGNEQFF	TGTGCCAGCACCCCCCTCGGGCCGGGGATAGCCCTTGGCAATGAGCAGTTCTTC
NA	NA	TRBV11-3	TRBJ2-1	CASSLPFRVPDEQFF	TGTGCCAGCAGCTTGCCCTTCAGGGTTCCGGATGAGCAGTTCTTC
NA	TRBD2	TRBV6-5	TRBJ2-3	CASSSLSGSSDTQYF	TGTGCCAGCAGTTCCCTCAGCGGGAGCTCAGATACGCAGTATTTT
NA	NA	TRBV30	TRBJ2-5	CAWSPNRETQYF	TGTGCCTGGAGTCCGAACCGGGAGACCCAGTACTTC
few	NA	TRBV4-2	TRBJ1-3	CASSQDDTHSGNTIYF	TGTGCCAGCAGCCAAGATGACACGCACTCTGGAAACACCATATATTTT
few	NA	TRBV9	TRBJ1-1	CASSVALSYREAFF	TGTGCCAGCAGCGTAGCTCTAAGTTACAGGGAAGCTTTCTTT
few	NA	TRBV4-2	TRBJ1-5	CASSQGEDRYQPQHF	TGTGCCAGCAGCCAAGGGGAGGACCGATATCAGCCCCAGCATTTT
NA	TRBD2	TRBV11-2	TRBJ2-7	CASSSLAGDRYEQYF	TGTGCCAGCAGCTCACTAGCGGGAGATCGCTACGAGCAGTACTTC
NA	NA	TRBV11-2	TRBJ1-5	CASSLVRERGQPQHF	TGTGCCAGCAGCTTAGTAAGGGAGCGGGGTCAGCCCCAGCATTTT
NA	NA	TRBV29-1	TRBJ1-1	CSVEYSMNTEAFF	TGCAGCGTTGAATACTCTATGAACACTGAAGCTTTCTTT
NA	NA	TRBV10-3	TRBJ2-5	CAISAGNQETQYF	TGTGCCATCAGTGCGGGAAACCAAGAGACCCAGTACTTC
few	NA	TRBV21-1	TRBJ2-1	CASSNAGPPGGYNEQFF	TGTGCCAGCAGCAATGCGGGACCGCCGGGGGGGTACAATGAGCAGTTCTTC
few	NA	TRBV11-1	TRBJ2-6	CASSLQGQGSGANVLTF	TGTGCCAGCAGCTTACAGGGCCAGGGCTCTGGGGCCAACGTCCTGACTTTC
NA	TRBD2	TRBV7-3	TRBJ2-1	CASSFSGGEQFF	TGTGCCAGCAGCTTTAGCGGGGGGGAGCAGTTCTTC
few	NA	TRBV30	TRBJ2-7	CAFAGLFYEQYF	TGTGCCTTTGCGGGACTCTTTTACGAGCAGTACTTC
NA	NA	TRBV5-4	TRBJ2-7	CASSLGTSIDYEQYF	TGTGCCAGCAGCTTGGGTACTTCTATTGATTACGAGCAGTACTTC
few	NA	TRBV7-8	TRBJ1-2	CASSSTTGNYGYTF	TGTGCCAGCAGCTCAACGACAGGCAACTATGGCTACACCTTC
NA	TRBD1	TRBV30	TRBJ2-3	CAFSRDRDTDTQYF	TGTGCCTTCTCCCGGGACAGGGACACAGATACGCAGTATTTT
few	TRBD2	TRBV5-4	TRBJ2-1	CASSSLGLAYNEQFF	TGTGCCAGCAGCTCGCTGGGACTAGCCTACAATGAGCAGTTCTTC
few	NA	TRBV30	TRBJ1-1	CAWSGGQAAFF	TGTGCCTGGAGTGGCGGGCAGGCGGCTTTCTTT
few	NA	TRBV10-3	TRBJ1-2	CAIRGGGSRYGYTF	TGTGCCATCAGGGGAGGAGGGTCTCGGTATGGCTACACCTTC
NA	TRBD1	TRBV30	TRBJ1-4	CAWSVDRGRLLFF	TGTGCCTGGAGTGTGGACAGGGGCCGGTTACTGTTTTTT
few	NA	TRBV2	TRBJ2-3	CASRRDTQYF	TGTGCCAGCAGGAGAGATACGCAGTATTTT